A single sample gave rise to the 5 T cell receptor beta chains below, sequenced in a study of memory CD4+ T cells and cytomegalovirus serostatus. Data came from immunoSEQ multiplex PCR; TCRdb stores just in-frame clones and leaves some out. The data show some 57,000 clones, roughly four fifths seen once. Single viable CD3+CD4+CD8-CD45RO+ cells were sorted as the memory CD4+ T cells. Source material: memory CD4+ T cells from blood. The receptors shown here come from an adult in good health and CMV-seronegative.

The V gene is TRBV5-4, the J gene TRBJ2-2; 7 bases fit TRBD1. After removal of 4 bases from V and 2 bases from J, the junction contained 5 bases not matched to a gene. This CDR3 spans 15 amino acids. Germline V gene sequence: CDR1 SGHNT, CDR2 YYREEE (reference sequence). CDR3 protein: CASSRRDSNTGELFF. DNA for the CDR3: TGTGCCAGCAGCCGAAGGGACAGTAACACCGGGGAGCTGTTTTTT. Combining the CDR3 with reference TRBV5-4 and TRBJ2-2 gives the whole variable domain ETGVTQSPTHLIKTRGQQVTLRCSSQSGHNTVSWYQQALGQGPQFIFQYYREEENGRGNFPPRFSGLQFPNYSSELNVNALELDDSALYLCASSRRDSNTGELFFGEGSRLTVL.

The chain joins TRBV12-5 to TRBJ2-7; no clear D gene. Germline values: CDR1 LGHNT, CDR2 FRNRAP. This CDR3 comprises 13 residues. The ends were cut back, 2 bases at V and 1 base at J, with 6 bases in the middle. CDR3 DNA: TGTGCTAGTGGTTTGTACCGATCCTACGAGCAGTACTTC. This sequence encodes CASGLYRSYEQYF.

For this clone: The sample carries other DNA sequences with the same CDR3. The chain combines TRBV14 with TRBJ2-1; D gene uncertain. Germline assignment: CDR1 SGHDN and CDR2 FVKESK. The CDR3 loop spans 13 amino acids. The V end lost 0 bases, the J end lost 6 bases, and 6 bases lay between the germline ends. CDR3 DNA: TGTGCCAGCAGCCAAGACAGGCGCAATGAGCAGTTCTTC. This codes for CASSQDRRNEQFF.

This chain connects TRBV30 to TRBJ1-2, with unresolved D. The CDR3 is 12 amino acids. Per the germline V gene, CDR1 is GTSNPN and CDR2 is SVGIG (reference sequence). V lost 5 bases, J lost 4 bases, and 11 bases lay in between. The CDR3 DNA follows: TGTGCCTGGGCTTCCGAGTCCTATGGCTACACCTTC. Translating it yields CAWASESYGYTF.

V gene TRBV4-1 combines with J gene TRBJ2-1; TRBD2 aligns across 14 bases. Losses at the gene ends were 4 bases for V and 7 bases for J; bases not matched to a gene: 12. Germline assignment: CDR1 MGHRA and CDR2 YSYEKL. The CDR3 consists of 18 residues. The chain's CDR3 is CASSLGLAGGRMRNEQFF. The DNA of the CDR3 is TGCGCCAGCAGCCTAGGACTAGCGGGAGGCCGGATGAGGAATGAGCAGTTCTTC.